Following are 18 T cell receptor beta chains from one sample sequenced in a study of CD8 T cells in Susac syndrome. When the RNA was reverse transcribed, random hexamers were used with an input of roughly 0.5 to 1 ug. TCRdb re-called the immunoSEQ multiplex PCR reads with MiXCR, one entry per CDR3 protein. Here the sample spans hundreds of thousands of distinct CDR3 sequences, 93% being singletons. The sample comprised CD4+ T cells from PBMCs. These receptors originate from a human donor with multiple sclerosis.

The chain has TRBV20-1 and TRBJ1-1; D may be TRBD1 (6 bases). The germline V gene has CDR1 DFQATT and CDR2 SNEGSKA (reference sequence). This CDR3 has 14 residues. V shed 6 bases and J shed 5 bases, with 19 bases lying between them. CDR3 protein: CSAKTGTLTTEAFF. As DNA, the CDR3 is TGCAGTGCCAAAACGGGGACATTAACAACTGAAGCTTTCTTT.

This clonotype was detected a few times. CDR3 residues: CASRPTGAKNIQYF. CDR3 sequence (DNA): TGTGCCAGCAGGCCGACGGGTGCCAAAAACATTCAGTACTTC. V gene TRBV12-3 or TRBV12-4 combines with J gene TRBJ2-4; D gene ambiguous. V lost 6 bases, J lost 1 base, and 10 bases lay in between. This CDR3 is 14 amino acids long.

Only a few counts were recorded for this clonotype. V gene TRBV7-3 combines with J gene TRBJ2-3; D is ambiguous. The CDR3 runs to 13 residues. Germline V lookup: CDR1 SGHTA, CDR2 FQGTGA. The V end was cut by 2 bases, the J end by 4 bases, with 7 bases between. This chain's CDR3 is CASSLGLADTQYF. As DNA, the CDR3 is TGTGCCAGCAGCTTAGGCCTTGCAGATACGCAGTATTTT. Full variable domain (remainder filled in from reference TRBV7-3 and TRBJ2-3): GAGVSQTPSNKVTEKGKYVELRCDPISGHTALYWYRQSLGQGPEFLIYFQGTGAADDSGLPNDRFFAVRPEGSVSTLKIQRTERGDSAVYLCASSLGLADTQYFGPGTRLTVL.

The V gene is TRBV7-2, the J gene TRBJ2-3, with 8 bases matching TRBD1. Germline CDR1 and CDR2: SGHTA and FQGNSA. This CDR3 comprises 15 residues. J was trimmed by 3 bases and V by 4 bases; bases with no gene match: 6. The chain's CDR3 is CASSYLRTGTDTQYF. As DNA, the CDR3 is TGTGCCAGCAGCTACTTAAGGACAGGGACAGATACGCAGTATTTT.

The rearrangement links TRBV7-9 to TRBJ1-2; 9 bases agree with TRBD1. Trimming cost V 4 bases and J 6 bases; bases outside gene matches: 15. The CDR3 is 17 amino acids. CDR1 is SEHNR and CDR2 is FQNEAQ in the germline V gene (reference sequence). The CDR3: CASSSPPRTDRGHGYTF. The DNA for the CDR3 is TGTGCCAGCAGCTCTCCCCCAAGAACGGACAGGGGACATGGCTACACCTTC.

The gene calls are TRBV3-1 and TRBJ2-3, with 12 nucleotides matching TRBD2. V was pared by 0 bases and J by 4 bases, with 11 bases of the junction left unmatched. The CDR3 consists of 19 residues. Per the germline V gene, CDR1 is LGHDT and CDR2 is YNNKEL (reference sequence). This CDR3 is CASSQDRRLTSGGPDTQYF. Here the CDR3 DNA reads TGTGCCAGCAGCCAAGATCGAAGGCTGACTAGCGGGGGCCCAGATACGCAGTATTTT.

CDR3 protein: CATSRDGRSMNTEAFF. As DNA, the CDR3 is TGTGCCACCAGCAGAGATGGGCGATCCATGAACACTGAAGCTTTCTTT. The chain couples TRBV15 to TRBJ1-1; D gene unclear. The CDR3 has 16 residues. Deletions cut 0 bases from V and 0 bases from J, with 11 bases between. Germline V gene lookup returns CDR1 LNHNV and CDR2 YYDKDF (reference sequence).

The chain is built from TRBV18 and TRBJ2-5; TRBD2 aligns across 8 bases. Trimming took 3 bases from V and 4 from J; bases not matched to a gene: 7. The CDR3 runs 15 residues. Germline V gene sequence: CDR1 KGHSH, CDR2 LQKENI. Here the CDR3 reads CASSPGLGDGETQYF. CDR3 coding DNA: TGTGCCAGCTCACCGGGACTAGGGGACGGAGAGACCCAGTACTTC. Full variable domain (outside the CDR3, taken from reference TRBV18 and TRBJ2-5): NAGVMQNPRHLVRRRGQEARLRCSPMKGHSHVYWYRQLPEEGLKFMVYLQKENIIDESGMPKERFSAEFPKEGPSILRIQQVVRGDSAAYFCASSPGLGDGETQYFGPGTRLLVL.

J is TRBJ2-2 and V is TRBV9; 7 positions agree with TRBD1. Germline lookup yields CDR1 SGDLS and CDR2 YYNGEE. V gave up 3 bases and J gave up 4 bases; unmatched junction bases: 3. The CDR3 extends over 14 amino acids. For the CDR3, the DNA is TGTGCCAGCAGCGGATACAGGGGCACCGGGGAGCTGTTTTTT. This encodes CASSGYRGTGELFF.

The chain employs TRBV7-3 and TRBJ2-5, with unresolved D. V shed 5 bases and J shed 1 base, with 8 bases lying between them. From germline, CDR1 is SGHTA and CDR2 FQGTGA. The CDR3 covers 13 residues. The CDR3 DNA is TGTGCCAGCAGCGTACGACGCCAAGAGACCCAGTACTTC. Translation gives CASSVRRQETQYF.

The rearrangement joins TRBV7-3 to TRBJ1-2, with D unclear. This CDR3 is 15 amino acids long. Per the germline V gene, CDR1 is SGHTA and CDR2 is FQGTGA. Trimming removed 5 bases at V and 4 bases at J, with 17 bases between. CDR3 in amino acids: CASSQRAASSYGYTF. The CDR3, as DNA: TGTGCCAGCAGCCAGAGGGCCGCCTCCTCCTATGGCTACACCTTC.

The CDR3 protein is CASSPGAGGPHNEQFF. CDR3 DNA sequence: TGTGCCAGCTCACCAGGGGCGGGAGGGCCCCACAATGAGCAGTTCTTC. V is TRBV18 and J is TRBJ2-1; 9 bases line up with TRBD2. V lost 2 bases and J lost 5; bases outside the gene matches: 7. Looked up from germline, CDR1 is KGHSH and CDR2 is LQKENI. This CDR3 is 16 amino acids long. The full variable domain, in which reference TRBV18 and TRBJ2-1 provide the parts outside the CDR3, is NAGVMQNPRHLVRRRGQEARLRCSPMKGHSHVYWYRQLPEEGLKFMVYLQKENIIDESGMPKERFSAEFPKEGPSILRIQQVVRGDSAAYFCASSPGAGGPHNEQFFGPGTRLTVL.

The chain uses TRBV6-1 and TRBJ2-1; D may be TRBD2 (5 bases). The CDR3 totals 16 residues. The germline gives CDR1 MNHNS, CDR2 SASEGT. V was shortened by 1 base and J by 4 bases, with 14 bases between the two germline ends. CDR3 amino acids: CASSEVRGLGYNEQFF. The CDR3 region has the DNA TGTGCCAGCAGTGAAGTCCGGGGTCTTGGTTACAATGAGCAGTTCTTC.

The chain employs TRBV19 and TRBJ2-2; D is perhaps TRBD2 (6 bases). The CDR3 loop spans 15 amino acids. V was trimmed by 7 bases and J by 0 bases, leaving 12 bases between them. The germline V gene has CDR1 LNHDA and CDR2 SQIVND (reference sequence). The CDR3 here is CASTPGRSNTGELFF. The CDR3 nucleotides are TGTGCCAGTACCCCCGGGAGATCGAACACCGGGGAGCTGTTTTTT.

The chain uses TRBV4-1 and TRBJ1-1; perhaps TRBD1 as D (5 bases). The CDR3 totals 14 residues. Germline-derived CDR1 and CDR2 are MGHRA and YSYEKL. V lost 3 bases, J lost 5 bases, and 13 bases lay in between. The CDR3 DNA sequence: TGCGCCAGCAGCCAGCCGGGGGGTCGGACTGAAGCTTTCTTT. Translated: CASSQPGGRTEAFF.

The chain recombines TRBV30 with TRBJ2-5; no reliable D call. The CDR3 extends over 11 amino acids. Trimming left V 0 bases short and J 5 bases short, with 4 bases between. The V gene's germline CDR1 is GTSNPN and CDR2 SVGIG (reference sequence). The CDR3 loop is CAWSVSETQYF. Here the CDR3 DNA reads TGTGCCTGGAGTGTGAGTGAGACCCAGTACTTC.

V and J are TRBV24-1 and TRBJ2-3; D is unresolved. Germline CDR1 reads KGHDR; CDR2 reads SFDVKD. This CDR3 is 13 amino acids long. Trimming cost V 3 bases and J 1 base, with 4 bases left between them. The CDR3 DNA is TGTGCCACCAGTGATCCACGCACAGATACGCAGTATTTT. Translated, it gives CATSDPRTDTQYF.

The V and J genes are TRBV3-1 and TRBJ1-5; TRBD1 might be the D (6 bases). This CDR3 region has 16 residues. Germline V CDR1 and CDR2: LGHDT, YNNKEL (reference sequence). Trimming removed 4 bases at V and 1 base at J, with 14 bases between. The CDR3 DNA reads as TGTGCCAGCAGCCCAGGGGTAGGGGCGAGCAATCAGCCCCAGCATTTT. Amino acid sequence: CASSPGVGASNQPQHF.